A single sample gave rise to the 6 T cell receptor beta chains below, sequenced in a study of cytomegalovirus exposure and HLA in healthy donors. The PCR ran on 60 Vbeta and 13 Jbeta primers. Profiling relied on immunoSEQ multiplex PCR, and the TCRdb table lists in-frame clones only, not all of them. The table includes around 150,000 clones, more than 60% detected once. Sequenced input: PBMCs. The receptors originated from a woman in her sixties or seventies in good health and CMV-seronegative.

This chain joins TRBV5-1 and TRBJ2-1, with TRBD2 identical over 11 bases. With V trimmed by 6 bases and J by 3 bases, 11 bases remained unmatched. The CDR3 is 17 amino acids. In germline, CDR1 is SGHRS, CDR2 YFSETQ. CDR3 loop: CASNSYLAGGRYNEQFF. CDR3 in DNA: TGCGCCAGCAACTCCTATTTAGCGGGGGGGCGCTACAATGAGCAGTTCTTC.

The chain recombines TRBV18 with TRBJ1-1; the D is unclear. The V end lost 5 bases, the J end lost 0 bases, and 10 bases lay between the germline ends. Germline CDR1 reads KGHSH; CDR2 reads LQKENI. The CDR3 totals 14 residues. For the CDR3, the DNA is TGTGCCAGCTCAAGCCAGAGGATGAACACTGAAGCTTTCTTT. It encodes CASSSQRMNTEAFF.

V and J are TRBV7-2 and TRBJ2-3, with TRBD2 identical over 8 bases. The CDR3 runs 16 residues. Germline assignment: CDR1 SGHTA and CDR2 FQGNSA. With 5 bases clipped from V and 5 bases from J, the junction kept 12 bases outside the gene matches. CDR3 amino acids: CASSRRVAGGRDTQYF. The CDR3 coding sequence is TGTGCCAGCAGCCGCCGGGTGGCGGGGGGCAGAGATACGCAGTATTTT.

This clone has only a few counts. The chain links TRBV19 to TRBJ1-5; D is unresolved. The CDR3 is 15 amino acids. CDR1 and CDR2 (germline): LNHDA, SQIVND (reference sequence). V shed 1 base and J shed 4 bases, with 11 bases lying between them. The CDR3 bases are TGTGCCAGTAGTATAGTTGGAGTTTTTAATCAGCCCCAGCATTTT. Translation gives CASSIVGVFNQPQHF. The complete variable domain, with remaining parts taken from reference TRBV19 and TRBJ1-5, reads DGGITQSPKYLFRKEGQNVTLSCEQNLNHDAMYWYRQDPGQGLRLIYYSQIVNDFQKGDIAEGYSVSREKKESFPLTVTSAQKNPTAFYLCASSIVGVFNQPQHFGDGTRLSIL.

V is TRBV7-2 and J is TRBJ2-7; D gene uncertain. The germline V gene encodes CDR1 SGHTA and CDR2 FQGNSA. CDR3 size: 15 residues. Trimming removed 1 base at V and 0 bases at J, with 10 bases between. The chain's CDR3 is CASSLVNGGSYEQYF. CDR3 nucleotide sequence: TGTGCCAGCAGCTTAGTTAATGGCGGCTCCTACGAGCAGTACTTC. Full variable domain (outside the CDR3, taken from reference TRBV7-2 and TRBJ2-7): GAGVSQSPSNKVTEKGKDVELRCDPISGHTALYWYRQSLGQGLEFLIYFQGNSAPDKSGLPSDRFSAERTGGSVSTLTIQRTQQEDSAVYLCASSLVNGGSYEQYFGPGTRLTVT.

This clone was picked up a small number of times. V and J are TRBV5-1 and TRBJ2-7; weak D call: TRBD1 (6 bases). The CDR3 extends over 13 amino acids. Germline V gene data show CDR1 as SGHRS and CDR2 as YFSETQ. V shed 6 bases and J shed 5 bases, with 15 bases lying between them. CDR3 sequence (DNA): TGCGCCAGCACCGTACAGGGAACCCACGAGCAGTACTTC. Translation gives CASTVQGTHEQYF.